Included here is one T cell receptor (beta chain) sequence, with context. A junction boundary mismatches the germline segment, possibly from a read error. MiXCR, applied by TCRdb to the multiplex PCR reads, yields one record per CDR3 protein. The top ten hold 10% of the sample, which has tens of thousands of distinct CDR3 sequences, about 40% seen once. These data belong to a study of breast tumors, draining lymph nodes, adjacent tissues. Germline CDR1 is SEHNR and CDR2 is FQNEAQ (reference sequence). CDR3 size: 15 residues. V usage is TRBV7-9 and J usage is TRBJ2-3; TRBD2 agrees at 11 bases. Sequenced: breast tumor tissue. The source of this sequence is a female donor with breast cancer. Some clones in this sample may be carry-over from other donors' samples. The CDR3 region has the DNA TGCGCCAGCAGCCAAGACGGACTAGCGGGCGGTACGCAGTATTTT. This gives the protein CASSQDGLAGGTQYF.